This T cell receptor beta chain was sequenced in a study of cytomegalovirus exposure and HLA in healthy donors. Study-wide results and caveats: There were 150 to 200 TCR beta chains listed as cytomegalovirus-associated.

The CDR3 is 15 amino acids. Germline CDR1 KGHSH, CDR2 LQKENI. Trimming took off 4 bases at V and 6 bases at J, with 16 bases between the two ends. As concerns this clone: Its antigen is undetermined.

With 60 Vbeta and 13 Jbeta primers, the PCR was carried out. Assay: immunoSEQ multiplex PCR; the TCRdb copy retains only in-frame clones and omits some. The sample has under 250,000 clones; roughly 79% are singletons. The chain carries TRBV18 and TRBJ1-5; tentatively, D is TRBD1 (5 bases). The sequence was collected from a male donor in good health and CMV-seronegative. Sequenced input: PBMCs. The CDR3 sequence: CASSLKVGAGQPQHF. The CDR3 DNA reads TGTGCCAGCTCACTGAAGGTAGGGGCAGGTCAGCCCCAGCATTTT.